The 20 T cell receptor beta chains presented below share a single source sample, sequenced in a study of blood T cell repertoires in COVID-19. TCRdb's table, derived via immunoSEQ multiplex PCR, lists solely in-frame clones and lacks some. Counted here are about 100,000 clones, roughly 84% occurring once; the ten biggest clones make up around 6.9%. The sample comprised peripheral blood. Every receptor here comes from a man aged 30-40 years in a cohort sampled during active COVID-19.

The chain carries TRBV28 and TRBJ1-4, with a tentative D call TRBD1 (6 bases). V lost 6 bases and J 7 bases, leaving 9 bases between the germline ends. The CDR3 totals 12 residues. Germline-derived CDR1 and CDR2 are MDHEN and SYDVKM. Here the CDR3 DNA reads TGTGCCAGCAGGCAGGGGAGTGAAAAACTGTTTTTT. Translated: CASRQGSEKLFF.

The rearrangement joins TRBV5-1 to TRBJ1-1, with no clear D. From germline, CDR1 is SGHRS and CDR2 YFSETQ. The CDR3 extends over 17 amino acids. The V gene lost 0 bases and the J gene lost 6 bases, with 21 bases spanning the gap. In DNA, the CDR3 is TGCGCCAGCAGCTTGGGGTCCCCCGAGGGTCGATTCGCTGAAGCTTTCTTT. Amino acid sequence: CASSLGSPEGRFAEAFF.

The chain couples TRBV5-4 to TRBJ2-5; 10 positions agree with TRBD2. Trimming took 4 bases from V and 4 from J; bases not matched to a gene: 7. Per germline, CDR1 SGHNT and CDR2 YYREEE (reference sequence). The CDR3 covers 15 residues. The CDR3 loop reads CASSPTSGDGETQYF. Written as DNA, the CDR3 is TGTGCCAGCAGCCCAACTAGCGGGGACGGAGAGACCCAGTACTTC.

This chain joins TRBV13 and TRBJ1-4; D is ambiguous. Per germline, CDR1 PRHDT and CDR2 FYEKMQ (reference sequence). The CDR3 runs 12 residues. The V gene lost 6 bases and the J gene lost 5 bases, with 7 bases spanning the gap. The CDR3 coding sequence is TGTGCCAGCAGAGAGCGGAATGAAAAACTGTTTTTT. This encodes CASRERNEKLFF.

The V gene is TRBV5-1, the J gene TRBJ1-3; TRBD1 aligns across 9 bases. Per the germline V gene, CDR1 is SGHRS and CDR2 is YFSETQ. V gave up 4 bases and J gave up 1 base; unmatched junction bases: 9. This CDR3 contains 17 residues. DNA for the CDR3: TGCGCCAGCAGCAGAATGGGACAGGGTATTTCTGGAAACACCATATATTTT. Its protein product is CASSRMGQGISGNTIYF.

The V call is TRBV5-6, the J call TRBJ2-7; 10 nucleotides line up with TRBD1. Germline CDR1 is SGHDT and CDR2 is YYEEEE. V dropped 4 bases and J dropped 0; count of bases not matched to a gene: 7. CDR3 size: 16 residues. CDR3 sequence (DNA): TGTGCCAGCAGCCCGGGGACAGGGGACAACTCCTACGAGCAGTACTTC. Residues: CASSPGTGDNSYEQYF.

The chain employs TRBV24-1 and TRBJ1-4; unclear D gene. Trimming removed 2 bases at V and 5 bases at J, with 8 bases between. The CDR3 length is 14 residues. In germline, CDR1 is KGHDR, CDR2 SFDVKD. The CDR3 bases are TGTGCCACCAGTGATTCTCCCGGGAATGAAAAACTGTTTTTT. It codes for CATSDSPGNEKLFF.

The rearrangement joins TRBV10-3 to TRBJ2-2; D remains unclear. Germline V gives CDR1 ENHRY, CDR2 SYGVKD. The CDR3 sequence is 11 residues long. Deletions cut 5 bases from V and 5 bases from J, with 3 bases between. The CDR3 nucleotides read TGTGCCATCAGTCTGACCGGGGAGCTGTTTTTT. Translating it yields CAISLTGELFF.

This sequence joins TRBV3-1 (or the pseudogene TRBV3-2) and TRBJ1-1; no reliable D call. Germline V lookup: CDR1 LGHDT, CDR2 YNNKEL (reference sequence). The CDR3 loop spans 14 amino acids. Trimming stripped 2 bases from V and 11 bases from J, with 18 bases between. The DNA for the CDR3 is TGTGCCAGCAGCCAAAACGGTCCCACGGCTAGGGCTTTCTTT. Encoded protein: CASSQNGPTARAFF.

This clone is a singleton in its sample. V usage is TRBV6-5 and J usage is TRBJ2-2; 9 bases line up with TRBD1. The germline V gene encodes CDR1 MNHEY and CDR2 SVGAGI. This CDR3 is 15 amino acids long. J gave up 1 base and V 6 bases, and 3 bases lay outside the gene matches. For the CDR3, the DNA is TGTGCCAGCAGGGGGGACAGGGTGAACACCGGGGAGCTGTTTTTT. Translation gives CASRGDRVNTGELFF.

This clone came up once. The chain is built from TRBV6-2 or TRBV6-3 and TRBJ1-2; 11 bases match TRBD1. V lost 5 bases and J lost 1; bases outside the gene matches: 9. The germline CDR1 and CDR2 sequences are MNHEY and SVGEGT. The CDR3 extends over 17 amino acids. CDR3 region: CASSRRDRGAINYGYTF. CDR3 in DNA: TGTGCCAGCAGTCGCCGGGACAGGGGGGCTATTAACTATGGCTACACCTTC.

This clone came up once. The rearrangement links TRBV5-5 to TRBJ2-3; 8 bases are a match to TRBD1. The J segment lost 2 bases and the V segment lost 4 bases, leaving 9 bases of the junction unmatched. Germline values: CDR1 SGHKS, CDR2 YYEKEE (reference sequence). This CDR3 comprises 16 residues. CDR3 sequence reads: CASSHPTGVNTDTQYF. CDR3 in DNA: TGTGCCAGCAGCCATCCGACAGGGGTAAACACAGATACGCAGTATTTT.

The chain has TRBV5-6 and TRBJ2-2; TRBD1 is a possible D gene (7 bases). The V end lost 1 base, the J end lost 4 bases, and 11 bases lay between the germline ends. The CDR3 contains 15 residues. Looked up from germline, CDR1 is SGHDT and CDR2 is YYEEEE. The CDR3 DNA follows: TGTGCCAGCAGCTTGTTCAGGGGGGCCACCGGGGAGCTGTTTTTT. It encodes CASSLFRGATGELFF.

The CDR3 nucleotides read TGTGCCAGCAGCTTAGACAGGGCGGCCGAGCAGTTCTTC. Translating it yields CASSLDRAAEQFF. The rearrangement links TRBV7-9 to TRBJ2-1; a weak D match, TRBD1 (6 bases). The V end lost 1 base, the J end lost 10 bases, and 11 bases lay between the germline ends. The germline CDR1 and CDR2 sequences are SEHNR and FQNEAQ (reference sequence). The CDR3 is 13 residues long.

The genes are TRBV18 and TRBJ2-7; unclear D gene. V dropped 0 bases and J dropped 1 base, with 7 bases sitting between them. The CDR3 covers 14 residues. Germline lookup yields CDR1 KGHSH and CDR2 LQKENI. The CDR3, as DNA: TGTGCCAGCTCACCACCAACTCAATCCTACGAGCAGTACTTC. Its translation: CASSPPTQSYEQYF.

V gene TRBV7-2 combines with J gene TRBJ2-7; TRBD2 matches 9 bases. J was trimmed by 0 bases and V by 1 base; bases with no gene match: 7. Germline CDR1 reads SGHTA; CDR2 reads FQGNSA. This CDR3 is 17 amino acids long. In nucleotides, the CDR3 is TGTGCCAGCAGCTTAGTGGCTAGCGGGGCCCACTCCTACGAGCAGTACTTC. Its translation: CASSLVASGAHSYEQYF.

This clone was counted only a few times. The chain links TRBV6-1 to TRBJ1-1; possible D gene TRBD1, 5 bases. Germline-derived CDR1 and CDR2 are MNHNS and SASEGT. The V end was cut by 2 bases, the J end by 6 bases, with 16 bases between. The CDR3 extends over 15 amino acids. The CDR3 nucleotides read TGTGCCAGCAGTGAATCTGGATCTCCGGGGGCTGAAGCTTTCTTT. The encoded protein is CASSESGSPGAEAFF.

The chain uses TRBV5-4 and TRBJ2-2; TRBD1 aligns across 8 bases. The germline CDR1 and CDR2 sequences are SGHNT and YYREEE (reference sequence). V trimming: 2 bases; J trimming: 1 base; junction bases outside the gene matches: 4. The CDR3 spans 16 residues. The CDR3 is CASSFFDRGNTGELFF. For the CDR3, the DNA is TGTGCCAGCAGCTTTTTCGACAGGGGGAACACCGGGGAGCTGTTTTTT.

This clone showed up just a few times. The V call is TRBV7-9, the J call TRBJ1-5, with D possibly being TRBD1 (5 bases). V was clipped by 0 bases and J by 5 bases, with 11 bases between them. From germline, CDR1 is SEHNR and CDR2 FQNEAQ (reference sequence). This CDR3 is built from 15 residues. The CDR3, as DNA: TGTGCCAGCAGCTTAGCTGGGGGGTTCGATCAGCCCCAGCATTTT. Translating gives CASSLAGGFDQPQHF.

The V gene is TRBV7-2, the J gene TRBJ2-5, with a tentative D call TRBD1 (7 bases). The V end was cut by 7 bases, the J end by 9 bases, with 18 bases between. The germline CDR1 and CDR2 sequences are SGHTA and FQGNSA. The CDR3 totals 13 residues. The CDR3 protein is CASNPPGGRAQYF. As DNA, the CDR3 is TGTGCCAGCAACCCTCCAGGGGGGCGGGCCCAGTACTTC. The whole variable domain, remainder taken from reference TRBV7-2 and TRBJ2-5, is GAGVSQSPSNKVTEKGKDVELRCDPISGHTALYWYRQSLGQGLEFLIYFQGNSAPDKSGLPSDRFSAERTGGSVSTLTIQRTQQEDSAVYLCASNPPGGRAQYFGPGTRLLVL.